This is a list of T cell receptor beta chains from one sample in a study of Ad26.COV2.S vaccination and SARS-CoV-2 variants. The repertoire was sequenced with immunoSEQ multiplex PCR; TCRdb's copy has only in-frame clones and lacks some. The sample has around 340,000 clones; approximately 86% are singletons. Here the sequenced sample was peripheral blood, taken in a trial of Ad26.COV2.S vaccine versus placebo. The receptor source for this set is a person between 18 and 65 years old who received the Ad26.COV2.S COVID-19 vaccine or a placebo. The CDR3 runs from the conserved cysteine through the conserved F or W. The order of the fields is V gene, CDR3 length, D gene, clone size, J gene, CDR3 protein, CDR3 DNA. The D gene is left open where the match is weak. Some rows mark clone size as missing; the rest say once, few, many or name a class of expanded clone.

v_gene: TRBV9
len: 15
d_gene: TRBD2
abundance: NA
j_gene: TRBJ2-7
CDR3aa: CASSAASGSSYEQYF
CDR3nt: TGTGCCAGCAGCGCAGCTAGCGGTAGCTCCTACGAGCAGTACTTC

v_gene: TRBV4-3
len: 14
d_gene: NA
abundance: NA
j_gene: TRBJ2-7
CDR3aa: CASSPLADSYEQYF
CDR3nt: TGCGCCAGCAGCCCACTGGCGGACTCCTACGAGCAGTACTTC

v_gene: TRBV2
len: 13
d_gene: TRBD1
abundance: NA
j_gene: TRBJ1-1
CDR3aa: CASSGQGMTEAFF
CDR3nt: TGTGCCAGCAGTGGACAGGGAATGACTGAAGCTTTCTTT

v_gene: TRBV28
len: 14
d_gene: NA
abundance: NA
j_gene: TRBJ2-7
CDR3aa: CASSLWAGFYEQYF
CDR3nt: TGTGCCAGCAGTTTATGGGCGGGATTTTACGAGCAGTACTTC

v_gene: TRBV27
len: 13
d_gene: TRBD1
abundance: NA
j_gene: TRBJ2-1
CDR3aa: CASSLSGQGIMLF
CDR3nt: TGTGCCAGCAGTTTGTCCGGACAGGGTATCATGCTCTTC

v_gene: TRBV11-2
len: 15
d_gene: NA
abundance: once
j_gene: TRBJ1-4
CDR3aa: CASSFRSGGNEKLFF
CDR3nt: TGTGCCAGCAGCTTCCGGTCGGGGGGTAATGAAAAACTGTTTTTT

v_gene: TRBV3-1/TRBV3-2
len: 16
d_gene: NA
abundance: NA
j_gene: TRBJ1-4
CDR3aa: CASSQERESLNEKLFF
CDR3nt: TGTGCCAGCAGCCAAGAGAGGGAAAGCCTGAATGAAAAACTGTTTTTT

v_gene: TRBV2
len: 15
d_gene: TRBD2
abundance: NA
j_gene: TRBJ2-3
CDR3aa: CASNTAGAGTDTQYF
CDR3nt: TGTGCCAGCAATACAGCGGGAGCTGGCACAGATACGCAGTATTTT

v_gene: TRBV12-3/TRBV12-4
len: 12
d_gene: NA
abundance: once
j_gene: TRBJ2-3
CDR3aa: CASIDSKDTQYF
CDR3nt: TGTGCCAGCATCGATTCAAAAGATACGCAGTATTTT

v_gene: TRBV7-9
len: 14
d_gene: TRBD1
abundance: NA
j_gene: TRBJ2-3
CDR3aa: CATETGVSTDTQYF
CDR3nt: TGTGCCACAGAGACAGGGGTGAGCACAGATACGCAGTATTTT

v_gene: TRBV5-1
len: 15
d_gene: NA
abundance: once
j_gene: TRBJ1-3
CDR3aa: CASSLDGTGGNTIYF
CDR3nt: TGCGCCAGCAGCTTGGACGGGACGGGAGGAAACACCATATATTTT

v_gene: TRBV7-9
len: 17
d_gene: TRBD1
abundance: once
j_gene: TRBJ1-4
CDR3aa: CASGPGGAGLGGEKLFF
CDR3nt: TGTGCCAGCGGACCAGGGGGCGCGGGGTTAGGTGGTGAAAAACTGTTTTTT

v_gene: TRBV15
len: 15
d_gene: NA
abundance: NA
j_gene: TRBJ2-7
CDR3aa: CATSPRTGLTYEQYF
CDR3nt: TGTGCCACCAGCCCCCGGACTGGGCTTACCTACGAGCAGTACTTC

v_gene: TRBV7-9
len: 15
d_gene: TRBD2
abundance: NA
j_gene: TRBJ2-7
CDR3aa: CASSLVAGGPSEQYF
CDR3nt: TGTGCCAGCAGCTTAGTCGCGGGAGGGCCCTCCGAGCAGTACTTC

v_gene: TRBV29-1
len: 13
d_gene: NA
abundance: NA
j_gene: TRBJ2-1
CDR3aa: CSVGMGVHNEQFF
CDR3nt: TGCAGCGTTGGTATGGGAGTCCACAATGAGCAGTTCTTC

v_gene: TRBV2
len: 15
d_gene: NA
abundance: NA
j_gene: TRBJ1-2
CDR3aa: CASSELRRQNYGYTF
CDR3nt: TGTGCCAGCAGTGAACTGCGGAGACAGAACTATGGCTACACCTTC

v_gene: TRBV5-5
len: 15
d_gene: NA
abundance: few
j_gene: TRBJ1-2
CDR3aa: CASSLVALGTYGYTF
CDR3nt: TGTGCCAGCAGCCTGGTGGCTCTGGGGACTTATGGCTACACCTTC

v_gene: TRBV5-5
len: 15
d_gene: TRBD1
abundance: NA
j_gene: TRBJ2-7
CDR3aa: CASSPGQGASYEQYF
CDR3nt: TGTGCCAGCAGCCCGGGACAGGGGGCATCCTACGAGCAGTACTTC